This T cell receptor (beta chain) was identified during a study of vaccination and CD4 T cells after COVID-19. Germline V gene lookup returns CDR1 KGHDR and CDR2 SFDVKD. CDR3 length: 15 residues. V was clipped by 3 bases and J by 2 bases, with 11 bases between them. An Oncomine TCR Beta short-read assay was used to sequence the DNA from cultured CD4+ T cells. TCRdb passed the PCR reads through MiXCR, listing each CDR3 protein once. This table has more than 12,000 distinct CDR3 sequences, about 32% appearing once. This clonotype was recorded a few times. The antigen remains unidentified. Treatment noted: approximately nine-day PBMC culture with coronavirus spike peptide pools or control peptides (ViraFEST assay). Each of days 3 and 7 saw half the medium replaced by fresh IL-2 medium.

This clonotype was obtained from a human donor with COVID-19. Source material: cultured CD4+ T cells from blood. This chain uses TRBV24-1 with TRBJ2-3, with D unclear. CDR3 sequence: CATSDLRTSTDTQYF. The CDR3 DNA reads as TGTGCCACCAGTGATCTCCGGACCTCCACAGATACGCAGTATTTT.